This T cell receptor beta chain was sequenced in a study of blood T cell repertoires in COVID-19. The CDR3 has 14 residues. Between the trimmed V and J ends, which lost 3 bases and 1 base, there was a span of 7 bases. Germline V gene lookup returns CDR1 MNHEY and CDR2 SMNVEV (reference sequence). Sequenced by immunoSEQ multiplex PCR; TCRdb stores in-frame clones only, minus some. The repertoire includes roughly 350,000 clones, roughly 90% of them detected once, and 5.5% to 7.5% sits in the top ten. The clonotype comes from a woman aged 70-85 years with COVID-19, enrolled during active disease. Sequenced material: peripheral blood. The V and J genes are TRBV27 and TRBJ2-1; D may be TRBD1 (5 bases). The CDR3 protein is CASSLTVSYNEQFF. CDR3 nucleotides: TGTGCCAGCAGTTTGACAGTTTCCTACAATGAGCAGTTCTTC.